This TCR beta chain is drawn from a study of cytomegalovirus exposure and HLA in healthy donors. Points from the study as a whole: Through in vitro validation, a few CMV-associated chains were shown to be specific for CMV antigens. Reportedly, diagnosis of cytomegalovirus status by the classifier showed high specificity and sensitivity. The tendency of first-cohort TCR clusters to co-occur in the 120 or so validation repertoires was the finding of a later analysis.

The method was immunoSEQ multiplex PCR; TCRdb's version includes in-frame clones alone and lacks a portion of them. The sample records about 150,000 clones, approximately 88% being singletons. Separation from the roughly 600-subject first cohort characterized the roughly 110-subject validation cohort, to which the donors belonged. CDR3 length: 11 amino acids. Germline loops: CDR1 DFQATT, CDR2 SNEGSKA (reference sequence). V lost 5 bases and J 6 bases, leaving 8 bases between the germline ends. On this clone: The target antigen is unknown.

Input material: PBMCs. V and J are TRBV20-1 and TRBJ2-1, with TRBD2 as a possible D gene (6 bases). The origin of this receptor is a woman aged 18-29 years in good health and CMV-seropositive. CDR3 sequence (DNA): TGCAGTGCTTCGGGACTCAATGAGCAGTTCTTC. Translated: CSASGLNEQFF.